The 7 T cell receptor beta chains below were found in one sample sequenced in a study of identical twins. TCRdb reprocessed the 5' RACE reads with MiXCR, giving one entry per CDR3 protein. This table has 500,000 to 550,000 distinct CDR3 sequences, 22% appearing once. These data also featured in a second study, about T cells expressing NK-cell markers.

The sequenced sample consisted of CD4+ T cells sorted from blood. The origin of the receptors is a young woman in good health.

This clonotype has more than one count but fewer than ten. The gene calls are TRBV6-1 and TRBJ1-4; 7 bases match TRBD1. Germline V gene data show CDR1 as MNHNS and CDR2 as SASEGT. The CDR3 totals 14 residues. Trimming at V came to 5 bases and at J to 2 bases, leaving 2 bases not matched to a gene. CDR3 sequence (DNA): TGTGCCAGCAGTAAACAGGGGACTAATGAAAAACTGTTTTTT. This sequence encodes CASSKQGTNEKLFF.

The table lists this clonotype with a few counts. The chain combines TRBV6-1 with TRBJ2-7; 7 bases are a match to TRBD1. CDR1 is MNHNS, CDR2 SASEGT, per germline. Losses at the gene ends were 3 bases for V and 3 bases for J; bases not matched to a gene: 2. The CDR3 loop spans 13 amino acids. The CDR3 loop is CASSDRQGYEQYF. The CDR3 DNA reads TGTGCCAGCAGTGACCGACAGGGCTACGAGCAGTACTTC.

The chain has TRBV12-3 or TRBV12-4 and TRBJ2-2; D gene ambiguous. The CDR3 contains 13 residues. V lost 7 bases to trimming and J lost 4 bases, with 10 bases between them. The CDR3 sequence: CASKELGTGELFF. CDR3 DNA: TGTGCCAGCAAGGAACTCGGCACCGGGGAGCTGTTTTTT.

This clonotype showed up just a few times. V and J are TRBV12-3 or TRBV12-4 and TRBJ2-7, with D possibly being TRBD1 (5 bases). V lost 6 bases to trimming and J lost 3 bases, with 15 bases between them. The CDR3 is made up of 14 amino acids. The CDR3 sequence: CASSLDADIYEQYF. The CDR3 nucleotides read TGTGCCAGCAGCCTAGACGCGGACATCTACGAGCAGTACTTC.

This clonotype was observed at least ten times. The chain carries TRBV15 and TRBJ2-2; D gene ambiguous. The V and J ends lost 0 bases and 7 bases respectively, with 0 bases between them. The CDR3 contains 11 residues. Germline V gene sequence: CDR1 LNHNV, CDR2 YYDKDF (reference sequence). The CDR3 sequence is CATSRDGELFF. The CDR3 coding sequence is TGTGCCACCAGCAGAGACGGGGAGCTGTTTTTT.

The sample holds a few counts of this clonotype. The gene calls are TRBV6-5 and TRBJ2-1; 10 positions match TRBD2. V lost 0 bases and J lost 3; bases outside the gene matches: 2. This CDR3 is built from 16 residues. The germline V gene encodes CDR1 MNHEY and CDR2 SVGAGI. This chain's CDR3 is CASSYSGLAVYNEQFF. The CDR3 region has the DNA TGTGCCAGCAGTTACTCCGGACTAGCGGTCTACAATGAGCAGTTCTTC.

This clonotype was observed a handful of times. J is TRBJ2-1 and V is TRBV20-1, with TRBD2 matching 10 bases. The CDR3 sequence is 16 residues long. Germline assignment: CDR1 DFQATT and CDR2 SNEGSKA (reference sequence). V was pared by 5 bases and J by 7 bases, with 14 bases of the junction left unmatched. The CDR3 is CSAEGLADLLRNEQFF. Here the CDR3 DNA reads TGCAGTGCTGAAGGACTAGCGGACCTACTACGAAATGAGCAGTTCTTC.